These 9 T cell receptor beta chains originate from one sample sequenced in a study of T cell responses to AZD1222 COVID-19 vaccine. Generated by immunoSEQ multiplex PCR, the TCRdb table keeps only in-frame clones and is missing some. The sample consists of roughly 120,000 clones, roughly 91% of them appearing once. Sequenced material: peripheral blood, taken on day 0 of AZD1222 vaccination. The receptor set was obtained from an adult in good health.

This clone was detected once. This chain joins TRBV2 and TRBJ2-3; a possible D gene is TRBD2 (5 bases). The CDR3 totals 18 residues. Germline V CDR1 and CDR2: SNHLY, FYNNEI. V gave up 0 bases and J gave up 2 bases, with 18 bases separating them. CDR3 protein: CASSEAVFLTRDTDTQYF. The CDR3, as DNA: TGTGCCAGCAGTGAAGCAGTTTTCCTAACTAGAGACACAGATACGCAGTATTTT. Combining the CDR3 with reference TRBV2 and TRBJ2-3 gives the whole variable domain EPEVTQTPSHQVTQMGQEVILRCVPISNHLYFYWYRQILGQKVEFLVSFYNNEISEKSEIFDDQFSVERPDGSNFTLKIRSTKLEDSAMYFCASSEAVFLTRDTDTQYFGPGTRLTVL.

The CDR3 protein is CAANPGQEQRPLHF. As DNA, the CDR3 is TGTGCCGCGAATCCGGGACAGGAGCAAAGACCCCTCCACTTT. The V call is TRBV10-3, the J call TRBJ1-6; 8 positions agree with TRBD1. CDR3 length equals 14 residues. CDR1 and CDR2 from the germline V gene are ENHRY and SYGVKD. V lost 11 bases, J lost 12 bases, and 15 bases stayed unmatched.

The chain couples TRBV3-1 (or the pseudogene TRBV3-2) to TRBJ2-7; 8 bases are a match to TRBD2. The junction had 12 bases not matched to a gene; V was cut back by 2 bases and J by 6 bases. The germline gives CDR1 LGHDT, CDR2 YNNKEL (reference sequence). The CDR3 has 16 residues. CDR3 region: CASSQSLFGGAAEQYF. The CDR3 DNA follows: TGTGCCAGCAGCCAATCCCTTTTCGGGGGGGCCGCCGAGCAGTACTTC.

This chain uses TRBV28 with TRBJ1-6, with D possibly being TRBD1 (6 bases). The length of the CDR3 is 13 residues. Germline V gene sequence: CDR1 MDHEN, CDR2 SYDVKM. Trimming pared 8 bases from V and 5 bases from J, leaving 10 bases between. This CDR3 reads CASRDTHNSPLHF. In DNA form, the CDR3 reads TGTGCCAGCCGGGACACCCATAATTCACCCCTCCACTTT. Based on the CDR3 plus reference TRBV28 and TRBJ1-6, the full variable domain is DVKVTQSSRYLVKRTGEKVFLECVQDMDHENMFWYRQDPGLGLRLIYFSYDVKMKEKGDIPEGYSVSREKKERFSLILESASTNQTSMYLCASRDTHNSPLHFGNGTRLTVT.

The V and J genes are TRBV5-1 and TRBJ1-2; D is unresolved. Germline CDR1 is SGHRS and CDR2 is YFSETQ. The CDR3 loop spans 14 amino acids. Trimming shortened V by 4 bases and J by 6 bases, and 16 bases separated the two germline ends. CDR3 amino acids: CASSTSTRVDGYTF. Written as DNA, the CDR3 is TGCGCCAGCAGCACGAGCACGAGGGTGGATGGCTACACCTTC.

The CDR3 coding sequence is TGTGCCAGCAGAAACAGGGGATACCCCTATGGCTACACCTTC. This gives the protein CASRNRGYPYGYTF. The chain couples TRBV6-6 to TRBJ1-2; TRBD1 aligns across 7 bases. Looked up from germline, CDR1 is MNHNY and CDR2 is SVGAGI (reference sequence). CDR3 length: 14 residues. V was clipped by 6 bases and J by 4 bases; unmatched bases: 8.

Points on this clone: This CDR3 is also generated by other DNA sequences in the sample. The V gene is TRBV28, the J gene TRBJ2-7, with D tentatively TRBD2 (6 bases). The CDR3 has 14 residues. V was pared by 2 bases and J by 0 bases, with 8 bases between. From germline, CDR1 is MDHEN and CDR2 SYDVKM. The DNA for the CDR3 is TGTGCCAGCAGTTTAGGGGGGAGCTCCTACGAGCAGTACTTC. Translated, it gives CASSLGGSSYEQYF.

This clone was picked up one time. The V and J genes are TRBV28 and TRBJ2-1; 10 bases are a match to TRBD1. The CDR3 is 15 residues long. From germline, CDR1 is MDHEN and CDR2 SYDVKM. V dropped 10 bases and J dropped 7; count of bases not matched to a gene: 13. CDR3 sequence reads: CATSSSGTGANEQFF. The CDR3, as DNA: TGTGCCACTTCGAGTTCCGGGACAGGGGCGAATGAGCAGTTCTTC.

The CDR3, as DNA: TGTGCCAGCAGCTTAGAACAGTACCTCCTCAATGAGCAGTTCTTC. It translates to CASSLEQYLLNEQFF. This sequence joins TRBV7-2 and TRBJ2-1; unclear D gene. This CDR3 has 15 amino acids. Trimming took off 1 base at V and 6 bases at J, with 13 bases between the two ends. Germline V CDR1 and CDR2: SGHTA, FQGNSA.